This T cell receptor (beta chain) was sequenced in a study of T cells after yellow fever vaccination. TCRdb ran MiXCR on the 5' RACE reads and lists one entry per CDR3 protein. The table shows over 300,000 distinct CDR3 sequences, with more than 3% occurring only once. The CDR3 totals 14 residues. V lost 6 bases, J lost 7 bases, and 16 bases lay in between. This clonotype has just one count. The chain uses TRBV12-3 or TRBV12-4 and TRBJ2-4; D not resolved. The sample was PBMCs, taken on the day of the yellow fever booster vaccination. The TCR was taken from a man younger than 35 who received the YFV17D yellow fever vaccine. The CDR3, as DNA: TGTGCCAGCAGACTTCAGGAAGGAGAGAACATTCAGTACTTC. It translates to CASRLQEGENIQYF.